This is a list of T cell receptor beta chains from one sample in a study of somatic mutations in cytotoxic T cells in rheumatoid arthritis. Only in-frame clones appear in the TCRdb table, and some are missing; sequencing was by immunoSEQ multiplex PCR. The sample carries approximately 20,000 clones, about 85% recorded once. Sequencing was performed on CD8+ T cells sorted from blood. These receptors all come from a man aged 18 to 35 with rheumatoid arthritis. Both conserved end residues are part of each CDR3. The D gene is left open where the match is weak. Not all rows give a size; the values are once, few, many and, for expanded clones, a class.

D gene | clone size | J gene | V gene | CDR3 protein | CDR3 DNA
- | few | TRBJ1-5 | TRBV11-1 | CASPILYNQPQHF | TGTGCCAGCCCCATACTTTACAATCAGCCCCAGCATTTT
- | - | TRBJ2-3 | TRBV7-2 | CARGLQGGTQYF | TGTGCCAGGGGGTTACAGGGTGGTACGCAGTATTTT
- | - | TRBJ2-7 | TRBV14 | CASSPLMDVNEQYF | TGTGCCAGCAGCCCCCTAATGGACGTAAACGAGCAGTACTTC
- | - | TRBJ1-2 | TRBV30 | CAWRTAGKEGYTF | TGTGCCTGGAGGACAGCCGGTAAAGAGGGCTACACCTTC
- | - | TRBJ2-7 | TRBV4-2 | CASSQEATSGTYEQYF | TGTGCCAGCAGCCAAGAAGCGACTTCCGGAACCTACGAGCAGTACTTC
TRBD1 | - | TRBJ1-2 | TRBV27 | CASTPRTGASYGYTF | TGTGCCAGCACTCCTAGGACAGGGGCTTCCTATGGCTACACCTTC
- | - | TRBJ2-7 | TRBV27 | CASSLRPGENYEQYF | TGTGCCAGCAGTTTAAGGCCAGGGGAAAACTACGAGCAGTACTTC
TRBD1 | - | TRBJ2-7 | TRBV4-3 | CASSQDRVDTSYEQYF | TGCGCCAGCAGCCAGGACAGGGTAGATACCTCCTACGAGCAGTACTTC
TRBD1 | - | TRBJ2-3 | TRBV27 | CATQGATDTQYF | TGTGCCACCCAGGGGGCCACAGATACGCAGTATTTT
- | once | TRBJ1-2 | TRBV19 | CASRLQDYGYTF | TGTGCCAGTAGATTACAGGACTATGGCTACACCTTC
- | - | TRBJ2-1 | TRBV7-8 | CAASKSSYNEQFF | TGTGCCGCTTCCAAGAGCTCCTACAATGAGCAGTTCTTC
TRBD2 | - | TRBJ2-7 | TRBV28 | CASSSPSGGSDEQYF | TGTGCCAGCAGTTCTCCTAGCGGGGGGAGCGACGAGCAGTACTTC
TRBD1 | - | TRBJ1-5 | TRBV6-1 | CASSFSGGQDQPQHF | TGTGCCAGCAGCTTCTCAGGGGGACAAGATCAGCCCCAGCATTTT
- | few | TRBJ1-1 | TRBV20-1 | CSALLNTEAFF | TGCAGTGCCCTACTGAACACTGAAGCTTTCTTT
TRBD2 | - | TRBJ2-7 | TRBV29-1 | CSVRGGTSGAYEQYF | TGCAGCGTGAGGGGGGGGACTAGCGGGGCCTACGAGCAGTACTTC
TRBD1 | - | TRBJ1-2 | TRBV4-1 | CASSQVTGGRYGYTF | TGCGCCAGCAGCCAAGTTACAGGGGGTCGGTATGGCTACACCTTC
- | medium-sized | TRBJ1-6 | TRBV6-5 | CASSYSGNNSPLHF | TGTGCCAGCAGTTACTCGGGCAACAATTCACCCCTCCACTTT
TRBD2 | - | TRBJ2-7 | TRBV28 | CASSLAGSYEQYF | TGTGCCAGCAGCCTAGCGGGCTCATACGAGCAGTACTTC
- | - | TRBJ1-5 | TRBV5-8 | CASSLSGGSNQPQHF | TGTGCCAGCAGCTTGTCCGGGGGTAGCAATCAGCCCCAGCATTTT
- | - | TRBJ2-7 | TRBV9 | CASSPLPGARIGGEQYF | TGTGCCAGCAGCCCCTTGCCGGGAGCTAGAATTGGGGGCGAGCAGTACTTC
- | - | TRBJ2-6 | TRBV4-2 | CASSQDAGSGANVLTF | TGTGCCAGCAGCCAAGATGCGGGCTCTGGGGCCAACGTCCTGACTTTC
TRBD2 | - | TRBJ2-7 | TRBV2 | CASSEEQAGGPYEQYF | TGTGCCAGCAGTGAAGAGCAAGCGGGGGGGCCCTACGAGCAGTACTTC
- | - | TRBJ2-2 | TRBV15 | CATSYTSRGAGELFF | TGTGCCACCAGCTACACTTCGAGGGGGGCCGGGGAGCTGTTTTTT
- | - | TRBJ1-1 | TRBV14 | CASSQTRYEAFF | TGTGCCAGCAGCCAGACAAGATATGAAGCTTTCTTT
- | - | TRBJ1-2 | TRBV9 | CASSPSGGWYGYTF | TGTGCCAGCAGCCCCTCGGGGGGCTGGTATGGCTACACCTTC
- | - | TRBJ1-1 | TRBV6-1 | CASGAYTTGNTEAFF | TGTGCCAGCGGAGCTTATACAACGGGGAACACTGAAGCTTTCTTT
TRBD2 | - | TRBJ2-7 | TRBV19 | CATSREGKEAYEQYF | TGTGCCACCTCGAGGGAGGGGAAAGAAGCCTACGAGCAGTACTTC
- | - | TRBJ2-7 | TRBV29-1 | CSVELGTPYEQYF | TGCAGCGTTGAATTAGGGACCCCCTACGAGCAGTACTTC
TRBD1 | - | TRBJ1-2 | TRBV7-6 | CASSLAHRTGAYRGYTF | TGTGCCAGCAGCTTAGCCCACCGGACAGGCGCGTATCGTGGCTACACCTTC
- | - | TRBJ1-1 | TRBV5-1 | CASSLGWSAGTEAFF | TGCGCCAGCAGCTTAGGATGGAGTGCGGGCACTGAAGCTTTCTTT
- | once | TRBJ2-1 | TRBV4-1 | CASSPVGRHDQFF | TGCGCCAGCAGCCCAGTCGGCAGGCATGACCAATTCTTC
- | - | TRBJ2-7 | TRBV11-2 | CASSGGMEQYF | TGTGCCAGCAGCGGAGGTATGGAGCAGTACTTC
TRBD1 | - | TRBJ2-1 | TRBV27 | CASTRTGGASYNEQFF | TGTGCCAGCACACGGACAGGGGGAGCCTCCTACAATGAGCAGTTCTTC
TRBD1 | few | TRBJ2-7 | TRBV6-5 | CASSPGGHEQYF | TGTGCCAGCAGTCCAGGGGGCCACGAGCAGTACTTC
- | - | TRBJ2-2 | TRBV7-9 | CASSPTGELFF | TGTGCCAGCAGCCCCACCGGGGAGCTGTTTTTT
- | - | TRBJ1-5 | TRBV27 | CASRSGNQPQHF | TGTGCCAGCAGGAGCGGGAATCAGCCCCAGCATTTT